Below are 8 T cell receptor beta chains sequenced from a single sample in a study of blood T cells in healthy people across ages (dated by TCRdb to the mid-2010s). Library method: 5' RACE. Sequencer: Illumina HiSeq 2500. A second roughly 6 to 12 cycle PCR used a sample-barcoded 5' primer and a J-beta primer mix. TCRdb reran the public reads through fastp at Q25 and MiXCR, keeping productive beta chains. Entries are consolidated by CDR3 protein sequence, retaining the most common genes and DNA. The sample records hundreds of thousands of distinct CDR3 sequences, more than 50% of which are singletons. The top ten clonotypes cover around a quarter of the sample. The specimen was blood. The receptors stem from a man in his forties in good health.

The CDR3 region is CASSYATATYEQYF. The CDR3 nucleotides are TGTGCCAGCAGTTACGCGACTGCGACCTACGAGCAGTACTTC. This chain joins TRBV6-2 or TRBV6-3 and TRBJ2-5; D is ambiguous. The J call is in doubt because the DNA end fits TRBJ2-7 better. This CDR3 spans 14 amino acids. Germline CDR1 is MNHEY and CDR2 is SVGEGT.

There are a few counts of this clonotype. The chain has TRBV29-1 and TRBJ2-6; no reliable D call. The germline V gene encodes CDR1 SQVTM and CDR2 ANQGSEA. V lost 7 bases to trimming and J lost 0 bases, with 10 bases between them. CDR3 length: 14 amino acids. Here the CDR3 reads CSAAPDSGANVLTF. CDR3 sequence (DNA): TGCAGCGCCGCGCCCGACTCTGGGGCCAACGTCCTGACTTTC. Full variable domain (remainder filled in from reference TRBV29-1 and TRBJ2-6): SAVISQKPSRDICQRGTSLTIQCQVDSQVTMMFWYRQQPGQSLTLIATANQGSEATYESGFVIDKFPISRPNLTFSTLTVSNMSPEDSSIYLCSAAPDSGANVLTFGAGSRLTVL.

The chain is built from TRBV2 and TRBJ2-5, with D possibly being TRBD1 or TRBD2 (5 bases each). Germline assignment: CDR1 SNHLY and CDR2 FYNNEI. The CDR3 runs 13 residues. Trimming removed 1 base at V and 11 bases at J, with 14 bases between. The CDR3 DNA reads as TGTGCCAGCAGTGAAGTAAGGGACGGAAAGCAGTACTTC. It yields the protein CASSEVRDGKQYF.

This rearrangement joins TRBV12-3 or TRBV12-4 to TRBJ2-3, with 12 bases matching TRBD2. Germline trimming cut 7 bases from V and 5 bases from J; bases unmatched to any gene: 7. The CDR3 has 15 amino acids. CDR3: CASTRLAGAVDTQYF. DNA of the CDR3: TGTGCCAGCACACGACTAGCGGGGGCCGTAGATACGCAGTATTTT.

The chain joins TRBV20-1 to TRBJ2-3; no definite D call. The CDR3 runs 18 residues. CDR1 is DFQATT and CDR2 is SNEGSKA in the germline V gene (reference sequence). V dropped 0 bases and J dropped 0 bases, with 19 bases sitting between them. The DNA for the CDR3 is TGCAGTGCTAGAGATTGGGCCTCCCTCGACGCTAGCACAGATACGCAGTATTTT. Translation: CSARDWASLDASTDTQYF.

For the CDR3, the DNA is TGTGCCAGCAGGGGTTCAAACTACAATGAGCAGTTCTTC. Encoded protein: CASRGSNYNEQFF. The V call is TRBV6-2 or TRBV6-3, the J call TRBJ2-1; no clear D. The germline V gene encodes CDR1 MNHEY and CDR2 SVGEGT. The CDR3 spans 13 residues. Trimming cost V 6 bases and J 3 bases, with 9 bases left between them.

The chain recombines TRBV5-6 with TRBJ2-3; no firm D call. With 3 bases removed from V and 4 bases from J, the gap between germline ends came to 6 bases. Germline-derived CDR1 and CDR2 are SGHDT and YYEEEE. The CDR3 length is 12 residues. CDR3 sequence: CASSWKPDTQYF. CDR3 in DNA: TGTGCCAGCAGCTGGAAGCCAGATACGCAGTATTTT.

The chain recombines TRBV7-9 with TRBJ2-7; D is possibly TRBD1 (6 bases). CDR1 is SEHNR and CDR2 is FQNEAQ in the germline V gene (reference sequence). Trimming took 5 bases from V and 2 from J, leaving 10 bases between them. The length of the CDR3 is 13 residues. The CDR3 bases are TGTGCCAGCAGCCCACAGGGCACCTACGAGCAGTACTTC. It codes for CASSPQGTYEQYF.